This T cell receptor beta chain comes out of a study of blood T cells in healthy people across ages. Concerning this clonotype: Its matching antigen is unknown.

Study conclusions and caveats: Estimates based on one million T cells were treated as lower bounds. PBMCs that were unsorted prevented a conclusive naive versus antigen-experienced comparison. When set beside aged donors, long-lived donors presented more naive CD4+ cells and higher diversity.

This CDR3 is 15 amino acids long. Germline V CDR1 and CDR2: SGHAT, FQNNGV. Sample-barcoded 5' priming and a J-beta primer mix drove a second PCR of about 6 to 11 cycles. Each sample provided no less than 2.5 million CDR3-containing paired-end reads. Each CDR3 protein is one row after TCRdb ran MiXCR on the 5' RACE reads. This sample has 1.5 million to 2 million distinct CDR3 sequences, with roughly two fifths found just once. The V and J genes are TRBV11-2 and TRBJ2-4; 8 nucleotides match TRBD2. The DNA end is a closer match to TRBJ2-7, so the J assignment may be wrong. The sample consisted of blood. The TCR sequence derives from a human donor in good health. Here the CDR3 DNA reads TGTGCCAGCAGCTCGACTAGCGCCGGATTTTACGAGCAGTACTTC. This gives the protein CASSSTSAGFYEQYF.